This T cell receptor (beta chain) came from a study of CD8 T cells in Susac syndrome. The CDR3 spans 14 residues. The germline V and J ends were trimmed by 0 bases and 6 bases, with 11 bases remaining between them. The V gene's germline CDR1 is LGHNA and CDR2 YNFKEQ. About 0.45 to 1 ug RNA was reverse transcribed with random hexamers. In TCRdb, the immunoSEQ multiplex PCR reads were re-called with MiXCR into one record per CDR3 protein. The top ten hold 0.12% to 0.15% of the sample, which has some 170,000 distinct CDR3 sequences, roughly 95% seen once. The sequenced sample was CD4+ T cells from PBMCs. This chain joins TRBV4-2 and TRBJ1-2, with D unresolved. The receptor's source is a human donor in good health. The CDR3 nucleotides are TGTGCCAGCAGCCAAGATCGGGCGCAGAATGGCTACACCTTC. Translating gives CASSQDRAQNGYTF.